The clone carrying this T cell receptor beta chain was detected ten times or more. Its antigen is unidentified. This sample is part of a study of Graves' ophthalmopathy and Graves' hyperthyroidism. Germline CDR1 reads SEHNR; CDR2 reads FQNEAQ (reference sequence). Trimming stripped 2 bases from V and 1 base from J, with 11 bases between. The CDR3 is made up of 15 amino acids. Overall study findings and caveats: Stable hyperthyroidism and ophthalmopathy were told apart by a 13-signature model, which achieved less than 90% sensitivity and over 65% specificity.

The TCR beta CDR3 regions underwent amplification from RNA transcripts. The first round was an RT-PCR with HTBI primers, and the second round was a multiplex PCR. TCRdb processed the multiplex PCR reads anew with MiXCR; each CDR3 protein has one entry. The data contain about 400,000 distinct CDR3 sequences, over 20% of them singletons. The source is a woman between 18 and 30 years old with stable Graves' hyperthyroidism. The chain links TRBV7-9 to TRBJ1-1, with a tentative D call TRBD1 (5 bases). What was sequenced was peripheral blood. The CDR3 protein is CASSLWGNGNTEAFF. Here the CDR3 DNA reads TGTGCCAGCAGCTTATGGGGGAATGGGAACACTGAAGCTTTCTTT.